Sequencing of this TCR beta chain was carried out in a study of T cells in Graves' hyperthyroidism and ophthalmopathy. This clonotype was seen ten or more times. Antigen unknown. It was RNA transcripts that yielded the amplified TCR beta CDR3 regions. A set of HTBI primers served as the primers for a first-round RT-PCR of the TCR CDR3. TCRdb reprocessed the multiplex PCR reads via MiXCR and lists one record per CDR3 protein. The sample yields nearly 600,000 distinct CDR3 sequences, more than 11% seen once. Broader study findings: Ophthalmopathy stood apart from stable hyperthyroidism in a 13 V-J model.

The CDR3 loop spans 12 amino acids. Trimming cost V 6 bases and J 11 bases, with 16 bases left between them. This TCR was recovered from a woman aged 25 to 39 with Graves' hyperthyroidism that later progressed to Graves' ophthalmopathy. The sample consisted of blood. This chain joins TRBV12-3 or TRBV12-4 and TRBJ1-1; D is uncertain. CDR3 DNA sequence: TGTGCCAGCAGAACGATCCCGGGTGTTGCTTTCTTT. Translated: CASRTIPGVAFF.